The 22 T cell receptor beta chains below were found in one sample sequenced in a study of spatial heterogeneity in lung cancer. TCRdb re-called the 5' RACE reads with MiXCR, one entry per CDR3 protein. The table shows about 6,100 distinct CDR3 sequences, with roughly 8.3% occurring only once. The time point here: sample taken at primary tumor resection. The sequences come from normal lung tissue next to the tumor, collected at surgery. These receptor sequences come from a female donor with early-stage non-small cell lung cancer.

The sample holds a few counts of this clonotype. The chain links TRBV6-1 to TRBJ2-1; D gene ambiguous. Germline lookup yields CDR1 MNHNS and CDR2 SASEGT. The CDR3 covers 10 residues. The V end was cut by 4 bases, the J end by 9 bases, with 4 bases between. The CDR3 DNA reads TGTGCCAGCAGTGTTCTTGAGCAGTTCTTC. Its protein is CASSVLEQFF.

This clonotype is deemed medium-sized. The chain has TRBV9 and TRBJ1-1; D is uncertain. This CDR3 is built from 13 residues. The V gene lost 4 bases and the J gene lost 2 bases, with 9 bases spanning the gap. The germline V gene encodes CDR1 SGDLS and CDR2 YYNGEE. The CDR3 DNA follows: TGTGCCAGCAGCCCCCCGTTAAACACTGAAGCTTTCTTT. Translated: CASSPPLNTEAFF. Supplemented by reference TRBV9 and TRBJ1-1, the full variable domain reads DSGVTQTPKHLITATGQRVTLRCSPRSGDLSVYWYQQSLDQGLQFLIQYYNGEERAKGNILERFSAQQFPDLHSELNLSSLELGDSALYFCASSPPLNTEAFFGQGTRLTVV.

Many counts were recorded for this clonotype. The chain joins TRBV5-4 to TRBJ2-5; the D is unclear. The CDR3 covers 15 residues. Germline loops: CDR1 SGHNT, CDR2 YYREEE (reference sequence). The V gene lost 5 bases and the J gene lost 2 bases, with 16 bases spanning the gap. CDR3 bases: TGTGCCAGCAGGAATACGGCCAAGTCGCAAGAGACCCAGTACTTC. Its protein product is CASRNTAKSQETQYF.

The V call is TRBV25-1, the J call TRBJ2-3; the D is unclear. Trimming took 5 bases from V and 0 from J, leaving 9 bases between them. In germline, CDR1 is MGHDK, CDR2 SYGVNS. The CDR3 length is 14 residues. CDR3 sequence reads: CASSPRASTDTQYF. CDR3 nucleotide sequence: TGTGCCAGCAGTCCAAGGGCCAGCACAGATACGCAGTATTTT.

In this sample, this clonotype turned up a few times. The rearrangement uses TRBV6-5 and TRBJ2-3; 7 bases map to TRBD1. This CDR3 is 15 amino acids long. V shed 4 bases and J 4 bases; nucleotides not matched to a gene: 8. The V gene's germline CDR1 is MNHEY and CDR2 SVGAGI. The CDR3 coding sequence is TGTGCCAGCAGTTCTATACAGGGGATGGCAGATACGCAGTATTTT. This translates into CASSSIQGMADTQYF.

By share, this clonotype counts as medium-sized. This chain uses TRBV7-8 with TRBJ1-4; D is unclear. The CDR3 loop spans 11 amino acids. The germline V gene encodes CDR1 SGHVS and CDR2 FQNEAQ. The CDR3 DNA follows: TGTGTGTGTCAGACTAATGAAAAACTGTTTTTT. This translates into CVCQTNEKLFF.

As to this clonotype: This CDR3 is missing its conserved last phenylalanine or tryptophan, likely due to a read error. V is TRBV7-2 and J is TRBJ2-1, with 10 bases fitting TRBD2. The germline CDR1 and CDR2 sequences are SGHTA and FQGNSA. Unmatched junction bases numbered 9, after V lost 5 bases and J lost 5 bases. This CDR3 contains 16 residues. The CDR3 bases are TGTGCCAGCAGCAGCCGTCTAGCGGGGGTAAACAATGAGCAGTTCCTC. Encoded protein: CASSSRLAGVNNEQFL.

This clonotype was seen many times. V usage is TRBV20-1 and J usage is TRBJ1-6; 9 bases line up with TRBD1. CDR1 is DFQATT and CDR2 is SNEGSKA in the germline V gene (reference sequence). The CDR3 runs 15 residues. The V segment lost 0 bases and the J segment 7 bases; nucleotides outside the gene matches: 4. Here the CDR3 DNA reads TGCAGTGCTAGAGACCCGGGACAGGGAAATTCACCCCTCCACTTT. This encodes CSARDPGQGNSPLHF.

The gene calls are TRBV6-9 and TRBJ1-1; perhaps TRBD1 as D (6 bases). Germline V gene sequence: CDR1 MNHGY, CDR2 SVAAGI. The CDR3 is 15 residues long. V lost 5 bases and J 0 bases, leaving 13 bases between the germline ends. This CDR3 is CASSRNGGMNTEAFF. Written as DNA, the CDR3 is TGTGCCAGCAGTCGAAACGGGGGCATGAACACTGAAGCTTTCTTT.

The chain employs TRBV29-1 and TRBJ2-1; D uncertain. Germline V gene lookup returns CDR1 SQVTM and CDR2 ANQGSEA. V was trimmed by 1 base and J by 4 bases, leaving 11 bases between them. The CDR3 consists of 14 residues. CDR3 region: CSVEAPYKYNEQFF. The CDR3 DNA follows: TGCAGCGTTGAAGCGCCGTATAAATACAATGAGCAGTTCTTC.

This clonotype qualifies as medium-sized. This sequence joins TRBV5-5 and TRBJ1-1; D perhaps matches TRBD1 (5 bases). Trimming removed 0 bases from V and 9 bases from J, with 12 bases in between. CDR1 SGHKS and CDR2 YYEKEE come from the germline V gene (reference sequence). The CDR3 runs 13 residues. The DNA for the CDR3 is TGTGCCAGCAGCTTGGGTAGCAGGGAAAAAGCTTTCTTT. This gives the protein CASSLGSREKAFF.

The chain couples TRBV6-1 to TRBJ1-5; the D gene is possibly TRBD1 (5 bases). Trimming shortened V by 10 bases and J by 2 bases, and 12 bases separated the two germline ends. Germline-derived CDR1 and CDR2 are MNHNS and SASEGT. The CDR3 sequence is 13 residues long. CDR3 protein: CATLGGGNQPQHF. CDR3 sequence (DNA): TGTGCCACCCTCGGGGGGGGCAATCAGCCCCAGCATTTT.

This clonotype was recorded many times. CDR3: CASSEGLGPNYGYTF. The CDR3 region has the DNA TGTGCCAGCAGCGAGGGGCTGGGGCCTAACTATGGCTACACCTTC. V is TRBV7-2 and J is TRBJ1-2, with D maybe TRBD1 (5 bases). The CDR3 has 15 residues. Germline V gives CDR1 SGHTA, CDR2 FQGNSA. The V end was cut by 5 bases, the J end by 0 bases, with 13 bases between.

This clonotype was detected many times. This chain uses TRBV9 with TRBJ2-2; no definite D call. V was shortened by 0 bases and J by 7 bases, with 4 bases between the two germline ends. The length of the CDR3 is 12 residues. In germline, CDR1 is SGDLS, CDR2 YYNGEE. The CDR3 DNA reads as TGTGCCAGCAGCGTAGACGTCGGGGAGCTGTTTTTT. Its translation is CASSVDVGELFF.

This clonotype is medium-sized by share. The CDR3 nucleotides read TGTGCCAGCAGCTTACTCGCAATCGGTCAGCCCCAGCATTTT. This sequence encodes CASSLLAIGQPQHF. V usage is TRBV7-2 and J usage is TRBJ1-5; D not certain. Trimming took 2 bases from V and 6 from J, leaving 11 bases between them. The CDR3 is made up of 14 amino acids. The germline CDR1 and CDR2 sequences are SGHTA and FQGNSA.

This clonotype qualifies as medium-sized. The chain combines TRBV7-2 with TRBJ2-7, with D perhaps given as TRBD1 or TRBD2 (5 bases each). Deletions cut 7 bases from V and 5 bases from J, with 21 bases between. Per germline, CDR1 SGHTA and CDR2 FQGNSA. CDR3 length: 15 residues. The CDR3 bases are TGTGCCAGCACCAAAACCGGGGCGTACTACGACGAGCAGTACTTC. It codes for CASTKTGAYYDEQYF.

By share, this clonotype counts as medium-sized. The chain joins TRBV7-3 to TRBJ2-3, with TRBD2 identical over 10 bases. Germline V gene sequence: CDR1 SGHTA, CDR2 FQGTGA. The ends lost 0 bases at V and 5 bases at J; junction bases unmatched: 8. The CDR3 consists of 17 residues. CDR3 sequence (DNA): TGTGCCAGCAGCTTAACCAACACACTAGCGGGGAGAGATACGCAGTATTTT. This gives the protein CASSLTNTLAGRDTQYF.

This clonotype was seen many times. This chain links TRBV29-1 with TRBJ2-1; D call uncertain. The CDR3 is made up of 14 amino acids. The ends were cut back, 0 bases at V and 7 bases at J, with 13 bases in the middle. Germline CDR1 reads SQVTM; CDR2 reads ANQGSEA. This chain's CDR3 is CSVEDRVRRNEQFF. For the CDR3, the DNA is TGCAGCGTTGAAGATCGAGTGAGACGGAATGAGCAGTTCTTC.

This chain connects TRBV2 to TRBJ2-7, with D possibly TRBD1 on 5 matching bases. The V gene lost 7 bases and the J gene lost 7 bases, with 17 bases spanning the gap. The CDR3 covers 13 residues. Germline loops: CDR1 SNHLY, CDR2 FYNNEI. The CDR3 sequence is CASTSGFPPEQYF. The CDR3 DNA sequence: TGTGCCAGCACATCAGGGTTCCCCCCGGAGCAGTACTTC.

The V call is TRBV11-2, the J call TRBJ2-1; 8 bases are shared with TRBD1. The trim removed 2 bases at V and 6 bases at J, leaving 6 bases unmatched. Germline CDR1 SGHAT, CDR2 FQNNGV. This CDR3 comprises 15 residues. CDR3 region: CASSLIGQGINEQFF. The CDR3 region has the DNA TGTGCCAGCAGCTTAATAGGACAGGGCATCAATGAGCAGTTCTTC.

This clonotype came up a few times. The rearrangement links TRBV4-3 to TRBJ2-5; either TRBD1 or TRBD2 may fit D (5 bases each). There are 13 residues in the CDR3. Germline lookup yields CDR1 LGHNA and CDR2 YSLEER. DNA for the CDR3: TGCGCTCGGGGCTTTGAAGCTCAAGAGACCCAGTACTTC. This codes for CARGFEAQETQYF.

The sample holds a few counts of this clonotype. The chain employs TRBV7-9 and TRBJ2-5; D tentatively fits TRBD1 or TRBD2 (5 bases each). Deletions cut 0 bases from V and 5 bases from J, with 16 bases between. Per the germline V gene, CDR1 is SEHNR and CDR2 is FQNEAQ (reference sequence). The CDR3 length is 16 residues. CDR3 residues: CASSLARDVTRETQYF. The CDR3 DNA follows: TGTGCCAGCAGCTTAGCCCGGGACGTAACTCGGGAGACCCAGTACTTC.